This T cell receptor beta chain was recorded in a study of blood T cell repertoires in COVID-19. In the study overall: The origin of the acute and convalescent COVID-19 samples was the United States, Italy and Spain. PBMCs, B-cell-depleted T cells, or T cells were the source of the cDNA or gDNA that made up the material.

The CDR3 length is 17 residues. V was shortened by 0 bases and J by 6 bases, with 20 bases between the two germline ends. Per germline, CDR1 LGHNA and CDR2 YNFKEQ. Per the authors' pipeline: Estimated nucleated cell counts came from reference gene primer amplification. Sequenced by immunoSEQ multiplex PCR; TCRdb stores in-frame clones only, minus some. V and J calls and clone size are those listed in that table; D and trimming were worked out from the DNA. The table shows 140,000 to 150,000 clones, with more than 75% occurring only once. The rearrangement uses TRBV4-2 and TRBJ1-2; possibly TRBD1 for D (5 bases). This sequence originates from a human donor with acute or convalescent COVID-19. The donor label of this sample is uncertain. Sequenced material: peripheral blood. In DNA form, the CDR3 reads TGTGCCAGCAGCCAAGATCTTCCTGGGGGGGTAGGGGATGGCTACACCTTC. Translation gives CASSQDLPGGVGDGYTF.